This note documents a single T cell receptor (beta chain) sequence. Its target is unknown. The sample is drawn from a study of CD8 T cells in Susac syndrome. Overall study findings and caveats: By the study's own acknowledgment, its TCR sequencing and HLA analysis included relatively few individuals.

CD8+ and CD4+ T cells taken from blood had their TCR beta sequenced. The multiple sclerosis controls were treatment-naive patients, and their relapsing-remitting disease was stable or active. RNA, at roughly 0.45 to 1 ug, was reverse transcribed with random hexamers. The TCR beta CDR3 was amplified by immunoSEQ multiplex PCR across 54 Vbeta, 13 Jbeta. Each CDR3 protein is one row after TCRdb ran MiXCR on the immunoSEQ multiplex PCR reads. The sample contains roughly 130,000 distinct CDR3 sequences, roughly 95% of which appear only once. The J segment lost 5 bases and the V segment lost 8 bases, leaving 6 bases of the junction unmatched. This CDR3 is built from 12 residues. Per the germline V gene, CDR1 is MDHEN and CDR2 is SYDVKM.

The specimen was CD4+ T cells from PBMCs. The chain recombines TRBV28 with TRBJ2-7, with 7 bases lining up with TRBD1. This TCR derives from a human donor with multiple sclerosis. The CDR3 region has the DNA TGTGCCAGCGGGGACAGACGGAACGAGCAGTACTTC. This gives the protein CASGDRRNEQYF.